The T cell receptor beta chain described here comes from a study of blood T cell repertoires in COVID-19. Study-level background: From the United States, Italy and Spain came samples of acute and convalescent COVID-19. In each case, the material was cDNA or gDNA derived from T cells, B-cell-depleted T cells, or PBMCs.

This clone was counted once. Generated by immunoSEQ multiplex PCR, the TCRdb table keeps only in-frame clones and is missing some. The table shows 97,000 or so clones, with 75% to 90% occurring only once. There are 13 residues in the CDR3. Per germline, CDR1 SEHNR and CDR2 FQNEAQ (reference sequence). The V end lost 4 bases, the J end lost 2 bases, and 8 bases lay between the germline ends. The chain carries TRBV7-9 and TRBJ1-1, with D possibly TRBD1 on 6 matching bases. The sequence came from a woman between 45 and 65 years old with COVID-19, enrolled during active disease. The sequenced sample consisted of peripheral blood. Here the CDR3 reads CASSSQGNTEAFF. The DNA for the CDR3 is TGTGCCAGCAGCTCACAGGGAAACACTGAAGCTTTCTTT. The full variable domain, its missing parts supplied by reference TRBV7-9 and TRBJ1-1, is DTGVSQNPRHKITKRGQNVTFRCDPISEHNRLYWYRQTLGQGPEFLTYFQNEAQLEKSRLLSDRFSAERPKGSFSTLEIQRTEQGDSAMYLCASSSQGNTEAFFGQGTRLTVV.